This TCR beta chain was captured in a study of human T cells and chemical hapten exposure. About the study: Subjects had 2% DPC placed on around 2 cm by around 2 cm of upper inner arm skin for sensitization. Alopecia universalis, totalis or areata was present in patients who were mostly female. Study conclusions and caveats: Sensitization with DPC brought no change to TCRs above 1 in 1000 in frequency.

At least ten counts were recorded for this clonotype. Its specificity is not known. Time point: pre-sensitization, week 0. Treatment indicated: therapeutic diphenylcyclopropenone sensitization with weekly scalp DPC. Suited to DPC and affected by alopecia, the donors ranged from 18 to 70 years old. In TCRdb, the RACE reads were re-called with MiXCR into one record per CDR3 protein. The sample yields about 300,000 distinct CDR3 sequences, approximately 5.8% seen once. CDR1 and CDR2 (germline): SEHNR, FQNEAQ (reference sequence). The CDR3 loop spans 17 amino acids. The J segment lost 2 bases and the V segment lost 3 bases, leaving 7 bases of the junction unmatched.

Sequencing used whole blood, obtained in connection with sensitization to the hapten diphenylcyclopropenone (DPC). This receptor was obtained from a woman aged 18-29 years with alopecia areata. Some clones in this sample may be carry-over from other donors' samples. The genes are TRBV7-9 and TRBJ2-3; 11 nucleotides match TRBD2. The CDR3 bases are TGTGCCAGCAGCTTCATCCAGACTAGCGGGAACACAGATACGCAGTATTTT. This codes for CASSFIQTSGNTDTQYF. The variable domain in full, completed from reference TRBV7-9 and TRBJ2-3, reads DTGVSQNPRHKITKRGQNVTFRCDPISEHNRLYWYRQTLGQGPEFLTYFQNEAQLEKSRLLSDRFSAERPKGSFSTLEIQRTEQGDSAMYLCASSFIQTSGNTDTQYFGPGTRLTVL.